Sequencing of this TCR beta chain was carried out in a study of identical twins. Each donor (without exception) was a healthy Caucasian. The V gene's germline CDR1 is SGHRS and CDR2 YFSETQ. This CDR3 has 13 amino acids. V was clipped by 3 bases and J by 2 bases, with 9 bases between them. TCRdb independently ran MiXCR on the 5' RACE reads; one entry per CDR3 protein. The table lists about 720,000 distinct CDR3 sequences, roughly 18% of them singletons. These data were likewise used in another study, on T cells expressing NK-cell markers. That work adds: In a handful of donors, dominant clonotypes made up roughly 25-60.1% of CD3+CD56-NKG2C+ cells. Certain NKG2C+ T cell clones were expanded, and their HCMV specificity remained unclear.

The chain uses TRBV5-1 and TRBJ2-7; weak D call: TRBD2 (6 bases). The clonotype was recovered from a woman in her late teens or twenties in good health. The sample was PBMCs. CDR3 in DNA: TGCGCCAGCAGCTGGGGGGTGACCTACGAGCAGTACTTC. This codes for CASSWGVTYEQYF.